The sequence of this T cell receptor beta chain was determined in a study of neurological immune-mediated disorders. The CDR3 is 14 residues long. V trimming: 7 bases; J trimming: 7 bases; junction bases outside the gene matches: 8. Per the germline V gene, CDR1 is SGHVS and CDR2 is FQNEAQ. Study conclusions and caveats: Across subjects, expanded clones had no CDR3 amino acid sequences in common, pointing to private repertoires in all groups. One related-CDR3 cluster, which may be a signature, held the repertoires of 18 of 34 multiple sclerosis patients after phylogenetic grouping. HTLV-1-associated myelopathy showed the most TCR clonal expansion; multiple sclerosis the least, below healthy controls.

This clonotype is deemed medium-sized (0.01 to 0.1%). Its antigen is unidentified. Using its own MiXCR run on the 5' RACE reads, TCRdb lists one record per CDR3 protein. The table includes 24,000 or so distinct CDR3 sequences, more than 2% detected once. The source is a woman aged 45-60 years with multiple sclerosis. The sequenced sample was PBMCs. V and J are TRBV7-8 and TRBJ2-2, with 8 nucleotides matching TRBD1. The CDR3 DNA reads TGTGCCAGCACAGATAGGACAGGGATCGGGGAGCTGTTTTTT. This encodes CASTDRTGIGELFF.